This TCR beta chain was identified during a study of blood T cell repertoires in COVID-19. Turning to the study itself: The United States, Italy and Spain were the sources of the acute and convalescent COVID-19 samples. Nucleic acid was either cDNA or gDNA, and it came from T cells, B-cell-depleted T cells, or PBMCs.

Under the authors' procedure: Amplification of reference gene primers was used by the study to estimate nucleated cell counts. Method: immunoSEQ multiplex PCR; TCRdb's copy keeps in-frame clones and lacks some. The V and J calls and clone size are taken from that table; D and trimming were inferred from the DNA. The table shows a few hundred thousand clones, with approximately 87% occurring only once. CDR1 and CDR2 (germline): GTSNPN, SVGIG (reference sequence). CDR3 length: 14 residues. With 2 bases clipped from V and 8 bases from J, the junction kept 8 bases outside the gene matches. This chain uses TRBV30 with TRBJ2-4; TRBD2 aligns across 8 bases. Sequenced: peripheral blood. The origin of this receptor is a woman in her forties or fifties who had recovered from COVID-19. CDR3 residues: CAWSRLAGLDIQYF. The CDR3 DNA reads as TGTGCCTGGAGTAGGCTAGCGGGCCTAGACATTCAGTACTTC.